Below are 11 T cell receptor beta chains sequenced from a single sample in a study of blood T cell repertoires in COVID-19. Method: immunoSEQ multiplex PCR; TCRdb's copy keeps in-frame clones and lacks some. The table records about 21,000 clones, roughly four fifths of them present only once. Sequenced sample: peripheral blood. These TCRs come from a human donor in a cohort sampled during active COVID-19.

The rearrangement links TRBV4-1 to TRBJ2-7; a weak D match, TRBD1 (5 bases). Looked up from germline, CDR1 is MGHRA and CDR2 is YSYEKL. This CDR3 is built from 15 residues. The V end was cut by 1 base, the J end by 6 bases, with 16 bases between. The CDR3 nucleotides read TGCGCCAGCAGCCAAGTGTCGACGAAGGGGTCCGAGCAGTACTTC. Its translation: CASSQVSTKGSEQYF.

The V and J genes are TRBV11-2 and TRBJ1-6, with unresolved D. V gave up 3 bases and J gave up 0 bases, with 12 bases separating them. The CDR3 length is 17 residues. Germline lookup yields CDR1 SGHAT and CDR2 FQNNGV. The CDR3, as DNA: TGTGCCAGCAGCTTTCCCCCACAGAGCTCCTATAATTCACCCCTCCACTTT. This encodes CASSFPPQSSYNSPLHF.

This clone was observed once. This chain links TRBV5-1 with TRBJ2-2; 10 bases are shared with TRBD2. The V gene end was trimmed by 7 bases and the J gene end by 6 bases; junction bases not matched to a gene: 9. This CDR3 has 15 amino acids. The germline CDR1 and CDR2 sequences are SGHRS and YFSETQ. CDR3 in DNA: TGCGCCAGCTTCTCAGGGCTAGCGGGAGCCGGGGAGCTGTTTTTT. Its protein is CASFSGLAGAGELFF.

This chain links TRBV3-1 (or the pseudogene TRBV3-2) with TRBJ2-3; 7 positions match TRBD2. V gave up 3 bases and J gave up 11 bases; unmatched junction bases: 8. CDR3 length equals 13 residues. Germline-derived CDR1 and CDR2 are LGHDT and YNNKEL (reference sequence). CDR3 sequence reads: CASSQGLIGLQYF. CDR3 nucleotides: TGTGCCAGCAGCCAGGGACTAATTGGCCTGCAGTATTTT.

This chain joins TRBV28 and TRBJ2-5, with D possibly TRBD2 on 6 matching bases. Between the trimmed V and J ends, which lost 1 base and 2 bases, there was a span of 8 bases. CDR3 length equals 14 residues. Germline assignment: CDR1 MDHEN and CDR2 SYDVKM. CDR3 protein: CASSLYGGQETQYF. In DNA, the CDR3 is TGTGCCAGCAGTTTATACGGGGGTCAAGAGACCCAGTACTTC. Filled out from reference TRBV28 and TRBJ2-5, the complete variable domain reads DVKVTQSSRYLVKRTGEKVFLECVQDMDHENMFWYRQDPGLGLRLIYFSYDVKMKEKGDIPEGYSVSREKKERFSLILESASTNQTSMYLCASSLYGGQETQYFGPGTRLLVL.

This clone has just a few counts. CDR3 sequence reads: CASSYAGGNQPQHF. The CDR3, as DNA: TGTGCCAGCAGTTACGCAGGGGGCAATCAGCCCCAGCATTTT. The J gene is TRBJ1-5, the V gene TRBV6-2 or TRBV6-3, with D perhaps TRBD1 (6 bases). V lost 2 bases to trimming and J lost 2 bases, with 7 bases between them. The CDR3 has 14 residues. Germline lookup yields CDR1 MNHEY and CDR2 SVGEGT.

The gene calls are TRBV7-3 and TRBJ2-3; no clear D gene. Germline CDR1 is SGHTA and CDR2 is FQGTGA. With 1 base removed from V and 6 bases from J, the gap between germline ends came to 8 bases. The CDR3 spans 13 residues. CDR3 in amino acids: CASSLILRDTQYF. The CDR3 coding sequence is TGTGCCAGCAGCTTAATTTTGCGGGATACGCAGTATTTT.

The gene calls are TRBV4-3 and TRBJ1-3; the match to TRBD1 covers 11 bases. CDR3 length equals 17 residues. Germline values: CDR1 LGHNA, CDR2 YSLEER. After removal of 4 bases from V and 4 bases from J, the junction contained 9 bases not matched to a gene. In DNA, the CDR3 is TGCGCCAGCAGCCGCTGGACAGGGGGCGCGGAGGGAAACACCATATATTTT. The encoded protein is CASSRWTGGAEGNTIYF.

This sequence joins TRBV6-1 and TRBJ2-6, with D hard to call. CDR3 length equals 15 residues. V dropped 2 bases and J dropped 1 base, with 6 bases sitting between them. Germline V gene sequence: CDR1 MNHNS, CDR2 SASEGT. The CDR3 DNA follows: TGTGCCAGCAGTGAAACATCTTCTGGGGCCAACGTCCTGACTTTC. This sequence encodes CASSETSSGANVLTF.

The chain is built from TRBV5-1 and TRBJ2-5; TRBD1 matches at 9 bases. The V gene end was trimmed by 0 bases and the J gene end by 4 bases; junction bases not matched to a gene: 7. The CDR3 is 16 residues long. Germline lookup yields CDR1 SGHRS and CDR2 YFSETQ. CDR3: CASSLVGTGSGETQYF. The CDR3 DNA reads TGCGCCAGCAGCTTGGTGGGGACAGGGTCGGGAGAGACCCAGTACTTC.

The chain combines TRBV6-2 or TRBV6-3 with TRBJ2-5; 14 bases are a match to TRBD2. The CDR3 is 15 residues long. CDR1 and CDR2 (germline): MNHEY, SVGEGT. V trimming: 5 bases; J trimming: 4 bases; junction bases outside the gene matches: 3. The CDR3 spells CASSGTSGSLETQYF. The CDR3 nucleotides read TGTGCCAGCAGTGGGACTAGCGGGAGCCTAGAGACCCAGTACTTC.